The rows below give T cell receptor beta chains drawn from one sample of a study of blood T cells in healthy people across ages. TCRdb re-called the 5' RACE reads through MiXCR, storing one row per CDR3 protein. The top ten clones hold around a quarter of a sample with 800,000 to 900,000 distinct CDR3 sequences, about 59% of them seen once. Sequenced sample: blood. These receptors were collected from a man between 25 and 39 years old in good health. CDR3s include the opening cysteine and the closing phenylalanine or tryptophan. D genes are given only for firm matches. Not all rows give a size; the values are once, few, many and, for expanded clones, a class.

J,V,size,D,CDR3,DNA
TRBJ1-2,TRBV10-3,.,.,CAISEYTDNYGYTF,TGTGCCATCAGTGAATACACAGATAACTATGGCTACACCTTC
TRBJ2-1,TRBV4-2,few,.,CASSRLGDHEQFF,TGTGCCAGCAGCCGCCTGGGGGACCATGAGCAGTTCTTC
TRBJ2-7,TRBV9,.,.,CASSITGLGEQYF,TGTGCCAGCAGCATAACGGGACTGGGAGAGCAGTACTTC
TRBJ1-2,TRBV7-9,.,.,CASSLDSRAQDGYTF,TGTGCCAGCAGCTTAGACTCCCGGGCACAGGATGGCTACACCTTC
TRBJ2-1,TRBV2,few,TRBD2,CASSESGSGGRIDEQFF,TGTGCCAGCAGTGAAAGTGGTAGCGGGGGGCGGATCGATGAGCAGTTCTTC
TRBJ1-1,TRBV12-3/TRBV12-4,.,TRBD1,CASSLALAGGTFF,TGTGCCAGCAGTTTAGCGTTGGCAGGGGGAACTTTCTTT
TRBJ2-7,TRBV13,once,.,CASRQQYEQYF,TGTGCCAGCAGACAACAGTACGAGCAGTACTTC
TRBJ1-4,TRBV3-1,.,.,CASSQDISGTQNEKLFF,TGTGCCAGCAGCCAAGATATCTCGGGGACTCAGAATGAAAAACTGTTTTTT
TRBJ1-6,TRBV20-1,.,.,CSARDSWISPLHF,TGCAGTGCTAGAGATTCTTGGATTTCACCCCTCCACTTT
TRBJ2-7,TRBV20-1,few,.,CSARPGVSYEQYF,TGCAGTGCTAGACCCGGGGTCTCCTACGAGCAGTACTTC
TRBJ2-5,TRBV5-1,.,.,CASSLEQGEAETQYF,TGCGCCAGCAGCTTGGAACAGGGCGAAGCAGAGACCCAGTACTTC
TRBJ2-1,TRBV4-3,.,.,CASSQEEVLSYNEQFF,TGCGCCAGCAGCCAAGAGGAGGTCCTCTCCTACAATGAGCAGTTCTTC